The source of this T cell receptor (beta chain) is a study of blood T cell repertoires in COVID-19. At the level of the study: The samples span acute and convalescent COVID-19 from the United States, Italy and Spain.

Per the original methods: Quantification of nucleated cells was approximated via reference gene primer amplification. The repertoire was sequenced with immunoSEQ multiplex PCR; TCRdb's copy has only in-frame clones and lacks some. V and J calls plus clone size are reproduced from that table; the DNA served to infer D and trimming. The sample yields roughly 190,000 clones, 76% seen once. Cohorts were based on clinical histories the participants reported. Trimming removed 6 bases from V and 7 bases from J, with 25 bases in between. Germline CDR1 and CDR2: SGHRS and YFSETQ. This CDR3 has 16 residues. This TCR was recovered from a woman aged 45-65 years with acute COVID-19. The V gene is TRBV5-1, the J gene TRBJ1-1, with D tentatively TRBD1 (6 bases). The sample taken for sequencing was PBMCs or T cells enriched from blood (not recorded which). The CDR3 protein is CASTPSVGGEKLEAFF. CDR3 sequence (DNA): TGCGCCAGCACGCCCTCGGTAGGGGGGGAAAAGCTTGAAGCTTTCTTT.